This T cell receptor (beta chain) is drawn from a study of PD-1 blockade in classical Hodgkin lymphoma. Whole-study findings and limits: Only CD4+ TCR diversity, not CD8+, had risen significantly by C4D1. The study found complete responders had baseline diversity similar to newly diagnosed patients. Sources of repertoire differences remain undefined, possibly disease activity or prior therapy. Compared with healthy donors, newly diagnosed patients reportedly showed lower baseline TCR diversity.

Sequencing was performed with immunoSEQ multiplex PCR; in TCRdb, only in-frame clones are kept and a portion is missing. The profile shows 11,000 to 15,000 clones, 83% of them singletons. As for this clone: As yet, its antigen is unknown.

Every single patient, without exception, relapsed after autologous stem cell transplantation, and brentuximab vedotin exposure varied. The V end lost 4 bases, the J end lost 3 bases, and 10 bases lay between the germline ends. Germline V CDR1 and CDR2: SGHDT, YYEEEE. The CDR3 contains 13 residues. This TCR was recovered from a human donor with classical Hodgkin lymphoma. The rearrangement links TRBV5-6 to TRBJ1-1; D is uncertain. The sequences come from peripheral blood mononuclear cells (PBMCs), collected at baseline. The CDR3 sequence is CASSAGFYTEAFF. The CDR3 DNA follows: TGTGCCAGCAGCGCGGGGTTTTACACTGAAGCTTTCTTT.